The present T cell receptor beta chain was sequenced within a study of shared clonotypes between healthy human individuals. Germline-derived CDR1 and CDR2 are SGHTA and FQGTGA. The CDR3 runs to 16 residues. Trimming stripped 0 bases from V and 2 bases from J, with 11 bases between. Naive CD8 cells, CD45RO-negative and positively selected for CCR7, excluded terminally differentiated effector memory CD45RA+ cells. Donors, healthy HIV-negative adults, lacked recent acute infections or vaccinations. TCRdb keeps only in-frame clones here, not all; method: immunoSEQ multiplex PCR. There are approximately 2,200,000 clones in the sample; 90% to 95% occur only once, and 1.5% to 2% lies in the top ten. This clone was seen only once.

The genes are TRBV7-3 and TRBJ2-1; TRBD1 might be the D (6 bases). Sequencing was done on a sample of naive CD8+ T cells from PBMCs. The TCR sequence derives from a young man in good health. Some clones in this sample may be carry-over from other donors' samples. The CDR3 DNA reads TGTGCCAGCAGCTTAACAGGGACACATACCTACAATGAGCAGTTCTTC. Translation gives CASSLTGTHTYNEQFF.